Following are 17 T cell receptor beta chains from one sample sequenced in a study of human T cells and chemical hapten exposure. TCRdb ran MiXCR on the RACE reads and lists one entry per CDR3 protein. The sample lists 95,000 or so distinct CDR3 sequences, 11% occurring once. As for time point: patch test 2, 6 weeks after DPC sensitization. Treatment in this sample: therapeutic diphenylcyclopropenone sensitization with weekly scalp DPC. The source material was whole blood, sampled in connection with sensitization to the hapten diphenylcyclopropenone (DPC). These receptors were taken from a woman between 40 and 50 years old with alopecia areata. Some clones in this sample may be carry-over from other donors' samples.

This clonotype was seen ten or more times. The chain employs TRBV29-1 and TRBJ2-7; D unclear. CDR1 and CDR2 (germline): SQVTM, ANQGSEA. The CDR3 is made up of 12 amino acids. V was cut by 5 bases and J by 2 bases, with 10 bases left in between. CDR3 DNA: TGCAGCGTTCTTCAGTCCGCCTACGAGCAGTACTTC. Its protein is CSVLQSAYEQYF.

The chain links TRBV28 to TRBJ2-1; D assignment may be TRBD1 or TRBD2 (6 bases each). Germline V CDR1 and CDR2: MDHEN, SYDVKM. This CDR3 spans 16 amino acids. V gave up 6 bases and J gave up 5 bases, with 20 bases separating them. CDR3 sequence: CASSLLRGRRDNEQFF. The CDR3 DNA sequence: TGTGCCAGCAGCCTACTTCGGGGGCGCAGGGACAATGAGCAGTTCTTC.

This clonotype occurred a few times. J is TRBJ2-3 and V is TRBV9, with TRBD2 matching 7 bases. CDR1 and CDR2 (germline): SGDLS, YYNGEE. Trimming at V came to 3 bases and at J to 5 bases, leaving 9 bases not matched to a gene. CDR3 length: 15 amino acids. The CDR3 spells CASSAHAGDVDTQYF. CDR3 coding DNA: TGTGCCAGCAGCGCTCATGCGGGGGACGTAGATACGCAGTATTTT.

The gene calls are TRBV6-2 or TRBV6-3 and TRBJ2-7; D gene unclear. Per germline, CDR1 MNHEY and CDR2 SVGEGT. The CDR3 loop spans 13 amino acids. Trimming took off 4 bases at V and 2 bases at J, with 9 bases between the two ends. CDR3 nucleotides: TGTGCCAGCAGTTTAGGGCCAGCCTACGAGCAGTACTTC. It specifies CASSLGPAYEQYF.

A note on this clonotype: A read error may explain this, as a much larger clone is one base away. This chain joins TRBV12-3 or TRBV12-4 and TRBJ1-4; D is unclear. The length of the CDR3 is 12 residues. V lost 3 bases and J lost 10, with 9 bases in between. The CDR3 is CASSFGSGKLFF. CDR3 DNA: TGTGCCAGCAGTTTCGGAAGTGGAAAACTGTTTTTT.

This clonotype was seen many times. The CDR3 is CASSQEFGGAKNIQYF. The CDR3, as DNA: TGTGCCAGCAGCCAAGAATTTGGCGGAGCCAAAAACATTCAGTACTTC. The chain couples TRBV3-1 to TRBJ2-4; D call uncertain. V was clipped by 0 bases and J by 0 bases, with 9 bases between them. The CDR3 totals 16 residues. CDR1 and CDR2 from the germline V gene are LGHDT and YNNKEL (reference sequence).

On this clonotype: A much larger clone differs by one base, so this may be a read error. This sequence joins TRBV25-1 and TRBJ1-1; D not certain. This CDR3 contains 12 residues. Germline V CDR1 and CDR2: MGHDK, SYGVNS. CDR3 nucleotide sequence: TGTGCCAGCAGTGACCCTTACACTGAAACTTTCTTT. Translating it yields CASSDPYTETFF.

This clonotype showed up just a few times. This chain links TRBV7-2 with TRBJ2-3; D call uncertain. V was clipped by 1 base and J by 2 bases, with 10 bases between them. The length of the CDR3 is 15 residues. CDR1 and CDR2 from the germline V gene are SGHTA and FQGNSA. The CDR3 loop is CASSLGIPSTDTQYF. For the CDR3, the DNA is TGTGCCAGCAGCTTAGGAATTCCATCCACAGATACGCAGTATTTT.

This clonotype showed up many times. The CDR3 bases are TGTGCCAGCAGCTTAGGGGGGTCAGATACGCAGTATTTT. Residues: CASSLGGSDTQYF. The chain combines TRBV7-6 with TRBJ2-3, with D possibly called TRBD1 or TRBD2 (5 bases each). V lost 1 base and J 4 bases, leaving 6 bases between the germline ends. The germline gives CDR1 SGHVS, CDR2 FNYEAQ. CDR3 length: 13 amino acids.

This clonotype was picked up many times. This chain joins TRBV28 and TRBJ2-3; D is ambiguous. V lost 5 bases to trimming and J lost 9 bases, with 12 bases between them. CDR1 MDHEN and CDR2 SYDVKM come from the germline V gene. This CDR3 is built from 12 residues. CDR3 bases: TGTGCCAGCAGTCCGGGCCCCAGGACGCAGTATTTT. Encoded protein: CASSPGPRTQYF.

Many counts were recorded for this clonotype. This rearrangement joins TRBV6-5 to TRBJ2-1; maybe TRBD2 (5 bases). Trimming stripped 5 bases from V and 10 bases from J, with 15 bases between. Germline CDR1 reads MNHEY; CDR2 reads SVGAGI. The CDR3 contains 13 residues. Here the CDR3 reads CASSPGLSGEQFF. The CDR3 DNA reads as TGTGCCAGCAGTCCAGGTCTGAGCGGAGAGCAGTTCTTC.

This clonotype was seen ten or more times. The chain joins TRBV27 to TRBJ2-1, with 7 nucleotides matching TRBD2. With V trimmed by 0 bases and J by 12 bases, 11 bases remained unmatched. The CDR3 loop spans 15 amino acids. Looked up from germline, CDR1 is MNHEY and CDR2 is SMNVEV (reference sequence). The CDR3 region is CASSLSALAALWQFF. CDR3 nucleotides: TGTGCCAGCAGTTTATCGGCCCTAGCGGCACTATGGCAGTTCTTC.

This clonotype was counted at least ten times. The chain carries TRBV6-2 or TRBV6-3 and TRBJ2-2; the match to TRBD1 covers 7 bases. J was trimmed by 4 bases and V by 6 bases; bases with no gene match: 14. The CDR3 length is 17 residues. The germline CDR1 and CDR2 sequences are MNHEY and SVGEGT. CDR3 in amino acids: CASRPDGTGAGTGELFF. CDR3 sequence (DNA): TGTGCCAGCAGGCCCGACGGTACAGGGGCGGGCACCGGGGAGCTGTTTTTT.

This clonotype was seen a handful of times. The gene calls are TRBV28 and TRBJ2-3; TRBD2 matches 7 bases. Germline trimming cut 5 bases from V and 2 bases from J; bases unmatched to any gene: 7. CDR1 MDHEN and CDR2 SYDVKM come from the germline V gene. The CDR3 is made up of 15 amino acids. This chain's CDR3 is CASSPSSGYTDTQYF. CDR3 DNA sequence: TGTGCCAGCAGTCCTTCTAGCGGATACACAGATACGCAGTATTTT. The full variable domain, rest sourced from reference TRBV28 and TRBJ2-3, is DVKVTQSSRYLVKRTGEKVFLECVQDMDHENMFWYRQDPGLGLRLIYFSYDVKMKEKGDIPEGYSVSREKKERFSLILESASTNQTSMYLCASSPSSGYTDTQYFGPGTRLTVL.

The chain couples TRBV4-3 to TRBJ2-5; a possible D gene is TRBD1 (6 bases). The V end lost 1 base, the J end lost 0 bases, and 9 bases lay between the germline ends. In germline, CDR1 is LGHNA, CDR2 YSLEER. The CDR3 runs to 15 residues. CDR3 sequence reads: CASSQGTAYQETQYF. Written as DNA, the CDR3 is TGCGCCAGCAGCCAAGGGACAGCGTACCAAGAGACCCAGTACTTC.

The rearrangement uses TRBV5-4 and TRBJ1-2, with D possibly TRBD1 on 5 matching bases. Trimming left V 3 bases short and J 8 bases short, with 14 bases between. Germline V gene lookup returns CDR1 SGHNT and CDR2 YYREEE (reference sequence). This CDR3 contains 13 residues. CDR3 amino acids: CASSSVQGGGYTF. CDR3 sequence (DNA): TGTGCCAGCAGCTCCGTTCAGGGAGGGGGCTACACCTTC.

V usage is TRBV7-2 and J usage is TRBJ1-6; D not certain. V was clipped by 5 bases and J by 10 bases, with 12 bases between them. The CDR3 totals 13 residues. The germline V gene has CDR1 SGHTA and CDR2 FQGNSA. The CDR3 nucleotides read TGTGCCAGCAGCCCCCTTCCCTCCTCACCCCTCCACTTT. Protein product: CASSPLPSSPLHF. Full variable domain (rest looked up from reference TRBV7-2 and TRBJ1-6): GAGVSQSPSNKVTEKGKDVELRCDPISGHTALYWYRQSLGQGLEFLIYFQGNSAPDKSGLPSDRFSAERTGGSVSTLTIQRTQQEDSAVYLCASSPLPSSPLHFGNGTRLTVT.